This T cell receptor (beta chain) was retrieved from a study of T cells in Graves' hyperthyroidism and ophthalmopathy. The CDR3 has 14 amino acids. The V and J ends lost 2 bases and 4 bases respectively, with 10 bases between them. CDR1 and CDR2 (germline): SGHNT, YYREEE (reference sequence). Template material for amplifying TCR beta CDR3 regions consisted of RNA transcripts. With the HTBI primer set, the TCR CDR3 went through a first round of RT-PCR. Using its own MiXCR run on the multiplex PCR reads, TCRdb lists one record per CDR3 protein. The sample carries 80,000 to 100,000 distinct CDR3 sequences, 35% to 45% recorded once. The table lists this clonotype with a few counts.

The sample consisted of peripheral blood or thyroid tissue (not recorded which). The chain combines TRBV5-4 with TRBJ1-5; D remains unclear. The sequence came from a woman younger than 45 with Graves' hyperthyroidism. CDR3 nucleotides: TGTGCCAGCAGCTTTTGGGGAGTTAATCAGCCCCAGCATTTT. Its protein product is CASSFWGVNQPQHF.